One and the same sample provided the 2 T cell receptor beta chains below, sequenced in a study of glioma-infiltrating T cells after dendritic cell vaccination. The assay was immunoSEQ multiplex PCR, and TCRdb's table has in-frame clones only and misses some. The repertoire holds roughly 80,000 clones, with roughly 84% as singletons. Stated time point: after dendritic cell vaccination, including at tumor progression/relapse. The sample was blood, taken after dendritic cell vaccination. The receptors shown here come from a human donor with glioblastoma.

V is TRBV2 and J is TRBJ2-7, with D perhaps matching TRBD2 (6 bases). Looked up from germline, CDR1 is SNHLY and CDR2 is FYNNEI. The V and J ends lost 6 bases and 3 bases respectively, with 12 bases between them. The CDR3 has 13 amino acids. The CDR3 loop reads CASRPGLSYEQYF. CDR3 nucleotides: TGTGCCAGCAGGCCGGGACTGAGCTACGAGCAGTACTTC.

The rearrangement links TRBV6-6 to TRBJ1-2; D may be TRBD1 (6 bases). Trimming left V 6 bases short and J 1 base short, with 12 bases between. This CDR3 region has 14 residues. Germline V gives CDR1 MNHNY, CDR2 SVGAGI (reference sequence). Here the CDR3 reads CASRGQLLNYGYTF. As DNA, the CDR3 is TGTGCCAGCAGAGGACAGCTTCTTAACTATGGCTACACCTTC.